These T cell receptor beta chains were read from a single sample in a study of radiation and T cells in renal cell carcinoma. The method was immunoSEQ multiplex PCR; TCRdb's version includes in-frame clones alone and lacks a portion of them. Among 40,000 to 50,000 clones listed, nearly 85% were seen once. The source was blood, collected from a patient whose treatment included radiotherapy and nephrectomy. These receptors originate from a woman in her 70s with renal cell carcinoma. CDR3s include the opening cysteine and the closing phenylalanine or tryptophan. A D gene is named only where the DNA matches it firmly. Rows may omit the clone size; those that give it use once, few, many or a size class.

j_call,v_call,d_call,clone_size,cdr3_nt,cdr3_aa
TRBJ2-1,TRBV18,.,.,TGTGCCAGCTCACCAGTCGCCTGGGATGAGCAGTTCTTC,CASSPVAWDEQFF
TRBJ2-2,TRBV11-3,.,.,TGTGCCAGCAGCTTAGGTCTAATCGGGGAGCTGTTTTTT,CASSLGLIGELFF
TRBJ2-2,TRBV2,.,.,TGTGCCAGCACCCAAACGGGACAAAACACCGGGGAGCTGTTTTTT,CASTQTGQNTGELFF
TRBJ2-1,TRBV23-1,TRBD1,.,TGCGCCAGCACGGGACTCGGACAGGGGACGAGGAAGGACGATGAGCAGTTCTTC,CASTGLGQGTRKDDEQFF
TRBJ2-3,TRBV10-3,.,few,TGTGCCATCAGTGAGACACCAACAGATACGCAGTATTTT,CAISETPTDTQYF
TRBJ2-1,TRBV7-9,TRBD2,few,TGTGCCAGCACCTTCCGGCGGGCTAGCGGGGGCCTTGAGCAGTTCTTC,CASTFRRASGGLEQFF
TRBJ1-4,TRBV5-1,TRBD1,.,TGCGCCAGCAGCTACAGTCCCGGGACAGGGACGGCTAATGAAAAACTGTTTTTT,CASSYSPGTGTANEKLFF
TRBJ1-5,TRBV19,TRBD1,medium-sized,TGTGCCTCTAAGGGTCCGGGACAGGGTCGTCAGCCCCAGCATTTT,CASKGPGQGRQPQHF
TRBJ2-5,TRBV30,.,once,TGTGCCTGGAGTGCGCAGGGGTCAGGGACCCAGTACTTC,CAWSAQGSGTQYF
TRBJ2-7,TRBV25-1,TRBD1,once,TGTGCCAGCAGTGGCCTGACAGGGTGGCACGAGCAGTACTTC,CASSGLTGWHEQYF
TRBJ1-2,TRBV1,.,.,TGCACCAGCAGGATGTGTGTTGTGCGAAAGACCTATGGCTACACCTTC,CTSRMCVVRKTYGYTF
TRBJ2-2,TRBV5-1,TRBD1,.,TGCGCCAGCAGCTCACAGGGGACCACCGGGGAGCTGTTTTTT,CASSSQGTTGELFF
TRBJ2-1,TRBV2,.,.,TGTGCCAGCTCGATGGACAGAAGCTCCTACAATGAGCAGTTCTTC,CASSMDRSSYNEQFF
TRBJ2-7,TRBV27,TRBD1,.,TGTGCCAGCAGTCTTGGGACAGGGCTTGGCGAGCAGTACTTC,CASSLGTGLGEQYF
TRBJ2-1,TRBV7-2,.,.,TGTGCCAGCAGCTTAAGTTTTGATCCCCCGAGCTCCTACAATGAGCAGTTCTTC,CASSLSFDPPSSYNEQFF
TRBJ2-1,TRBV29-1,TRBD2,.,TGCAGCGCCCGGGGACTAGCGGGAGACAATGAGCAGTTCTTC,CSARGLAGDNEQFF
TRBJ1-1,TRBV5-6,TRBD1,once,TGTGCCAGCAGCTTGAGGGGGCACGGAACTGAAGCTTTCTTT,CASSLRGHGTEAFF
TRBJ1-5,TRBV6-6,.,.,TGTGCCAGCAGTTACTCGGACGGGCCCAATCAGCCCCAGCATTTT,CASSYSDGPNQPQHF
TRBJ2-6,TRBV19,TRBD1,once,TGTGCCAGTAATCCCGGACAGGGGAGCTCTGGGGCCAACGTCCTGACTTTC,CASNPGQGSSGANVLTF
TRBJ1-5,TRBV6-5,TRBD1,.,TGTGCCAGCAGTCTACAGGGGGGTCTCAATCAGCCCCAGCATTTT,CASSLQGGLNQPQHF
TRBJ2-7,TRBV5-1,TRBD2,.,TGCGCCAGCAGCAAGGGACTAGCGGGAAGCTCCTACGAGCAGTACTTC,CASSKGLAGSSYEQYF
TRBJ1-1,TRBV9,.,once,TGTGCCAGCAGCGTAGTTGGGATGAACACTGAAGCTTTCTTT,CASSVVGMNTEAFF
TRBJ1-4,TRBV6-1,.,once,TGTGCCAGCATTGGGGGGCTAAGTGGTGAAAAACTGTTTTTT,CASIGGLSGEKLFF
TRBJ2-1,TRBV30,TRBD2,.,TGTGCCTGGACCGGGACTAGCGAAATTTACAATGAGCAGTTCTTC,CAWTGTSEIYNEQFF
TRBJ1-2,TRBV19,.,.,TGTGCCAGTACCACCGCCTTTGAGTCTGGGGGGCGCGGCTATGGCTACACCTTC,CASTTAFESGGRGYGYTF
TRBJ2-3,TRBV30,TRBD2,.,TGTGCCTGGGGTAGCGGGAGTCCTAGCACAGATACGCAGTATTTT,CAWGSGSPSTDTQYF
TRBJ1-1,TRBV5-6,.,few,TGTGCCAGCAGCTTCGGACGGCCCATGAACACTGAAGCTTTCTTT,CASSFGRPMNTEAFF
TRBJ2-3,TRBV14,.,few,TGTGCCAGCAGCCAAGAAACGGGAGTGACAGATACGCAGTATTTT,CASSQETGVTDTQYF
TRBJ2-2,TRBV6-5,TRBD2,.,TGTGCCAGCAGTTACTCGACTAGCGGGGGGACCGGGGAGCTGTTTTTT,CASSYSTSGGTGELFF
TRBJ2-2,TRBV19,.,.,TGTGCCACCACTTTGGGGAAGCTGCCTACCGGGGAGCTGTTTTTT,CATTLGKLPTGELFF
TRBJ1-1,TRBV11-2,.,few,TGTGCCAGCAGCTTAGAACAGCTTAGTACTGAAGCTTTCTTT,CASSLEQLSTEAFF
TRBJ1-1,TRBV4-1,.,.,TGCGCCAGCAGCCTAAACGACGGGAACACTGAAGCTTTCTTT,CASSLNDGNTEAFF
TRBJ2-5,TRBV9,.,.,TGTGCCAGCAGCGTAGGTGGCGGAGGGGAGACCCAGTACTTC,CASSVGGGGETQYF
TRBJ2-5,TRBV5-6,.,.,TGTGCCAGCAGCTTAGTAACAGTACAAGAGACCCAGTACTTC,CASSLVTVQETQYF
TRBJ1-2,TRBV4-1,.,.,TGCGCCAGCAGCCAAGAGGACAGTTTTACTGTCTATGGCTACACCTTC,CASSQEDSFTVYGYTF
TRBJ2-2,TRBV19,.,few,TGTGCCAGTAGCTATGCTTCGAACACCGGGGAGCTGTTTTTT,CASSYASNTGELFF